Below, 18 T cell receptor beta chains from the same sample are listed, as sequenced in a study of T cell repertoires in cytomegalovirus infection. Antigens for these TCRs are unknown. TCRdb reprocessed the reads via MiXCR and lists one record per CDR3 protein. Of tens of thousands of distinct CDR3 sequences in the sample, about a fifth were seen once. The starting material was CD8+ T cells from cultured PBMCs, obtained from culture after CMV antigen stimulation. The source of these receptors is a human donor in good health (CMV status not recorded). Some clones in this sample may be carry-over from other donors' samples.

There are a few counts of this clonotype. A much larger clone differs from this one at a single base, so this may be a read error. The CDR3 sequence is CAFSWENDGYTF. The CDR3 DNA follows: TGTGCGTTCAGCTGGGAAAACGATGGCTACACCTTC. The genes are TRBV2 and TRBJ1-2; D unresolved. The CDR3 totals 12 residues. CDR1 is SNHLY, CDR2 FYNNEI, per germline.

The chain combines TRBV5-6 with TRBJ1-3, with D unresolved. The CDR3 is 14 residues long. The germline V gene has CDR1 SGHDT and CDR2 YYEEEE. Trimming took 2 bases from V and 4 from J, leaving 10 bases between them. The CDR3 loop reads CASSFRGAGNTIYF. The CDR3 DNA reads as TGTGCCAGCAGCTTCCGGGGAGCAGGAAACACCATATATTTT.

This clonotype has more than one count but fewer than ten. This chain joins TRBV7-6 and TRBJ2-7, with 9 bases aligning to TRBD2. Germline assignment: CDR1 SGHVS and CDR2 FNYEAQ. CDR3 length: 17 residues. J was trimmed by 3 bases and V by 1 base; bases with no gene match: 10. CDR3 protein: CASSLERGALPNYEQYF. CDR3 DNA sequence: TGTGCCAGCAGCTTAGAGCGGGGGGCTCTGCCTAACTACGAGCAGTACTTC.

This clonotype was counted many times. This chain uses TRBV7-9 with TRBJ2-3; D is uncertain. The length of the CDR3 is 15 residues. The V and J ends lost 5 bases and 4 bases respectively, with 16 bases between them. CDR1 and CDR2 (germline): SEHNR, FQNEAQ (reference sequence). This chain's CDR3 is CASSLPHKRPDTQYF. CDR3 DNA: TGTGCCAGCAGCCTCCCCCATAAGCGACCAGATACGCAGTATTTT.

The CDR3 is CASSYWAGGTTDTQYF. The CDR3 DNA is TGTGCCAGCAGTTACTGGGCGGGAGGGACCACAGATACGCAGTATTTT. The gene calls are TRBV6-5 and TRBJ2-3; the match to TRBD2 covers 9 bases. The CDR3 covers 16 residues. Germline V lookup: CDR1 MNHEY, CDR2 SVGAGI. V shed 1 base and J 2 bases; nucleotides not matched to a gene: 4.

The chain carries TRBV4-3 and TRBJ1-4, with TRBD1 matching over 8 bases. CDR3 size: 16 residues. Germline CDR1 is LGHNA and CDR2 is YSLEER. The V and J ends lost 0 bases and 7 bases, in that order; junction bases with no gene match: 7. CDR3 amino acids: CASSQDGTGGFEKLFF. As DNA, the CDR3 is TGCGCCAGCAGCCAAGATGGTACAGGGGGGTTTGAAAAACTGTTTTTT.

The chain joins TRBV2 to TRBJ1-4; D call uncertain. The V gene's germline CDR1 is SNHLY and CDR2 FYNNEI. The ends were cut back, 7 bases at V and 7 bases at J, with 13 bases in the middle. The CDR3 covers 13 residues. The CDR3 nucleotides read TGTGCCAGCATGCGAGCTGAGGGTGAAAAACTGTTTTTT. As protein: CASMRAEGEKLFF.

This clonotype was observed a handful of times. This chain uses TRBV28 with TRBJ2-2; D unclear. Trimming cost V 6 bases and J 2 bases, with 19 bases left between them. Germline V gene sequence: CDR1 MDHEN, CDR2 SYDVKM. This CDR3 spans 17 amino acids. Written as DNA, the CDR3 is TGTGCCAGCAGGAAGCGAAAGGAGCCTCAAAACACCGGGGAGCTGTTTTTT. Residues: CASRKRKEPQNTGELFF.

The genes are TRBV6-1 and TRBJ1-6, with a tentative D call TRBD1 (6 bases). V gave up 4 bases and J gave up 10 bases, with 17 bases separating them. The length of the CDR3 is 15 residues. Germline lookup yields CDR1 MNHNS and CDR2 SASEGT. DNA of the CDR3: TGTGCCAGCAGTGGTCCGGGACAAGGGACCTCACCCCTCCACTTT. Encoded protein: CASSGPGQGTSPLHF.

This clonotype was detected a few times. The chain carries TRBV11-2 and TRBJ2-1; no reliable D call. This CDR3 region has 14 residues. The V end was cut by 1 base, the J end by 8 bases, with 12 bases between. Germline CDR1 reads SGHAT; CDR2 reads FQNNGV. This chain's CDR3 is CASSLAPRAHEQFF. The CDR3 nucleotides are TGTGCCAGCAGCTTAGCCCCTCGAGCACATGAGCAGTTCTTC.

The chain couples TRBV7-2 to TRBJ2-1, with 10 bases matching TRBD2. V gave up 6 bases and J gave up 4 bases; unmatched junction bases: 12. The CDR3 has 17 residues. CDR1 is SGHTA and CDR2 is FQGNSA in the germline V gene. The CDR3 protein is CASSFLDTSGKYNEQFF. CDR3 nucleotides: TGTGCCAGCAGTTTTCTTGATACTAGCGGGAAGTACAATGAGCAGTTCTTC.

This clonotype was picked up many times. The chain couples TRBV20-1 to TRBJ1-6; D gene ambiguous. This CDR3 is 14 amino acids long. Trimming pared 3 bases from V and 5 bases from J, leaving 11 bases between. Germline CDR1 and CDR2: DFQATT and SNEGSKA (reference sequence). The CDR3 sequence: CSASLPRDNSPLHF. DNA for the CDR3: TGCAGTGCTAGTTTGCCACGGGATAATTCACCCCTCCACTTT.

CDR3 region: CASSTDPLSSYNEQFF. As DNA, the CDR3 is TGTGCCAGCAGTACGGACCCATTGAGCTCCTACAATGAGCAGTTCTTC. The V call is TRBV12-3 or TRBV12-4, the J call TRBJ2-1; no clear D. The CDR3 loop spans 16 amino acids. Trimming took off 5 bases at V and 0 bases at J, with 14 bases between the two ends.

This sequence joins TRBV6-5 and TRBJ2-5, with a weak D call TRBD1 (5 bases). This CDR3 contains 15 residues. V was cut by 2 bases and J by 0 bases, with 10 bases left in between. Germline assignment: CDR1 MNHEY and CDR2 SVGAGI. The CDR3 region is CASSYLQDHQETQYF. CDR3 coding DNA: TGTGCCAGCAGTTACCTACAGGACCACCAAGAGACCCAGTACTTC.

In its sample, this clonotype was seen a few times. The V gene is TRBV28, the J gene TRBJ1-6, with D possibly matching TRBD1 (6 bases). V shed 2 bases and J shed 9 bases, with 14 bases lying between them. Germline lookup yields CDR1 MDHEN and CDR2 SYDVKM. The CDR3 has 15 amino acids. The CDR3 nucleotides read TGTGCCAGCAGTTTACGCGGGGGGCCTGGTTCACCCCTCCACTTT. It is translated as CASSLRGGPGSPLHF.

The V and J genes are TRBV28 and TRBJ2-1; D tentatively reads TRBD1 or TRBD2 (6 bases each). This CDR3 spans 16 amino acids. Trimming took 2 bases from V and 4 from J, leaving 15 bases between them. Per the germline V gene, CDR1 is MDHEN and CDR2 is SYDVKM. The CDR3 nucleotides are TGTGCCAGCAGTTTACTCGGCGGGACAACTTACAATGAGCAGTTCTTC. Translating gives CASSLLGGTTYNEQFF.

Notes on this clonotype: A much larger clone lies one base from this, so it may be a read error. The V gene is TRBV6-2 or TRBV6-3, the J gene TRBJ2-2; D uncertain. CDR3 length: 12 amino acids. The germline gives CDR1 MNHEY, CDR2 SVGEGT. Trimming removed 9 bases from V and 6 bases from J, with 11 bases in between. Here the CDR3 reads CARSPGAGELFF. CDR3 DNA: TGTGCCAGGAGTCCTGGGGCCGGGGAGCTGTTTTTT.

V is TRBV7-9 and J is TRBJ1-2; 8 positions match TRBD1. J was trimmed by 4 bases and V by 6 bases; bases with no gene match: 4. Germline assignment: CDR1 SEHNR and CDR2 FQNEAQ (reference sequence). This CDR3 has 13 amino acids. The CDR3 coding sequence is TGTGCCAGCAGTCGGGACAGGACCTATGGCTACACCTTC. It encodes CASSRDRTYGYTF.